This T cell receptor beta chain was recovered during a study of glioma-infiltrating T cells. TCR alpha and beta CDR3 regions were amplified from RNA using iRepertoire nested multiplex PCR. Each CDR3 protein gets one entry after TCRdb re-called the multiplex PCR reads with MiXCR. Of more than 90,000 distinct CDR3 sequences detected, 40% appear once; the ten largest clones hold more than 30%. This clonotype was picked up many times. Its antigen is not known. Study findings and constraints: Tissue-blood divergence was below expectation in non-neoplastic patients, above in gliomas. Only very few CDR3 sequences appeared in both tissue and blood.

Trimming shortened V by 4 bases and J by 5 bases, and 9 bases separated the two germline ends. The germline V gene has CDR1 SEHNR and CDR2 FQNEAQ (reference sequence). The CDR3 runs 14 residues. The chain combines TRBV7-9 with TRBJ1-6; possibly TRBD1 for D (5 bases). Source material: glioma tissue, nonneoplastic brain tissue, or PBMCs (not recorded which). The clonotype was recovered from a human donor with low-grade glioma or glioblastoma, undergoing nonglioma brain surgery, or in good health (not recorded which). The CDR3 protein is CASSSDSDNSPLHF. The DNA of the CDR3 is TGTGCCAGCAGCTCAGACAGCGATAATTCACCCCTCCACTTT. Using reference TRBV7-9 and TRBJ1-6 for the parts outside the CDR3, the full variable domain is DTGVSQNPRHKITKRGQNVTFRCDPISEHNRLYWYRQTLGQGPEFLTYFQNEAQLEKSRLLSDRFSAERPKGSFSTLEIQRTEQGDSAMYLCASSSDSDNSPLHFGNGTRLTVT.